This passage covers 30 T cell receptor beta chains from one sample sequenced in a study of CD8 T cells in Susac syndrome. Random hexamers primed reverse transcription of 0.5 to 1 ug RNA. MiXCR, run by TCRdb on the immunoSEQ multiplex PCR reads, gives a single entry per CDR3 protein. The table records fewer than 95,000 distinct CDR3 sequences, 95% to 97% of them present only once. The sequencing sample was made of CD8+ T cells from PBMCs. Receptors were obtained from a human donor with Susac syndrome.

V gene TRBV30 combines with J gene TRBJ1-4; the D gene is possibly TRBD1 (6 bases). Trimming removed 3 bases at V and 8 bases at J, with 16 bases between. The CDR3 has 14 residues. Germline V lookup: CDR1 GTSNPN, CDR2 SVGIG (reference sequence). CDR3 bases: TGTGCCTGGAGGGGGAACAGGGAAGGAGAAAAACTGTTTTTT. It is translated as CAWRGNREGEKLFF.

This chain joins TRBV13 and TRBJ1-2; 8 bases agree with TRBD1. The germline V gene encodes CDR1 PRHDT and CDR2 FYEKMQ (reference sequence). This CDR3 is 12 amino acids long. The V segment lost 9 bases and the J segment 8 bases; nucleotides outside the gene matches: 8. In nucleotides, the CDR3 is TGTGCCAGTAGTGGACAGGGACCGGGCTACACCTTC. It is translated as CASSGQGPGYTF.

The rearrangement uses TRBV30 and TRBJ2-1, with D uncertain. The germline gives CDR1 GTSNPN, CDR2 SVGIG (reference sequence). With 0 bases removed from V and 9 bases from J, the gap between germline ends came to 12 bases. The CDR3 runs to 13 residues. The CDR3 nucleotides are TGTGCCTGGAGTGTACGTCCTAGTGGTGAGCAGTTCTTC. This gives the protein CAWSVRPSGEQFF.

The genes are TRBV4-1 and TRBJ2-3; no clear D gene. The V end was cut by 0 bases, the J end by 6 bases, with 16 bases between. Germline V CDR1 and CDR2: MGHRA, YSYEKL. The CDR3 contains 16 residues. The CDR3 nucleotides are TGCGCCAGCAGCCAAGAGGTAGCCAACCCCGGGGATACGCAGTATTTT. Protein product: CASSQEVANPGDTQYF.

The rearrangement joins TRBV6-5 to TRBJ1-2; no definite D call. V was clipped by 0 bases and J by 1 base, with 6 bases between them. CDR3 length: 14 residues. Looked up from germline, CDR1 is MNHEY and CDR2 is SVGAGI. CDR3 in amino acids: CASSYSADNYGYTF. CDR3 DNA: TGTGCCAGCAGTTACTCAGCGGATAACTATGGCTACACCTTC.

The chain has TRBV20-1 and TRBJ1-6, with 9 bases fitting TRBD1. The CDR3 has 14 residues. Trimming at V came to 3 bases and at J to 7 bases, leaving 4 bases not matched to a gene. Germline V gives CDR1 DFQATT, CDR2 SNEGSKA (reference sequence). The CDR3 loop is CSASRGQGNSPLHF. The CDR3, as DNA: TGCAGTGCTAGTCGCGGACAGGGGAATTCACCCCTCCACTTT.

The rearrangement joins TRBV15 to TRBJ1-4, with TRBD1 identical over 10 bases. The ends lost 1 base at V and 6 bases at J; junction bases unmatched: 2. The CDR3 spans 15 residues. Germline-derived CDR1 and CDR2 are LNHNV and YYDKDF (reference sequence). In nucleotides, the CDR3 is TGTGCCACCAGCAGAGCCGGGACAGGGGATGAAAAACTGTTTTTT. Protein: CATSRAGTGDEKLFF. The full variable domain, in which reference TRBV15 and TRBJ1-4 provide the parts outside the CDR3, is DAMVIQNPRYQVTQFGKPVTLSCSQTLNHNVMYWYQQKSSQAPKLLFHYYDKDFNNEADTPDNFQSRRPNTSFCFLDIRSPGLGDTAMYLCATSRAGTGDEKLFFGSGTQLSVL.

The V call is TRBV7-9, the J call TRBJ1-4; a weak D match, TRBD1 (6 bases). The V and J ends lost 2 bases and 0 bases respectively, with 13 bases between them. The CDR3 is 17 residues long. Germline V gives CDR1 SEHNR, CDR2 FQNEAQ (reference sequence). The CDR3 nucleotides are TGTGCCAGCAGCTTACAGGGGCCGATTGCAACTAATGAAAAACTGTTTTTT. Residues: CASSLQGPIATNEKLFF.

The CDR3 nucleotides read TGTGCCACCAGTGACAGCGACAGGGGGGGCACTGAAGCTTTCTTT. Encoded protein: CATSDSDRGGTEAFF. The chain uses TRBV24-1 and TRBJ1-1; 9 nucleotides match TRBD1. Germline assignment: CDR1 KGHDR and CDR2 SFDVKD. The CDR3 loop spans 15 amino acids. V was pared by 4 bases and J by 4 bases, with 6 bases of the junction left unmatched.

The rearrangement joins TRBV18 to TRBJ2-7; D not resolved. The germline V and J ends were trimmed by 0 bases and 7 bases, with 16 bases remaining between them. This CDR3 spans 15 amino acids. Germline-derived CDR1 and CDR2 are KGHSH and LQKENI. This CDR3 is CASSPPVANSMEQYF. CDR3 coding DNA: TGTGCCAGCTCACCACCGGTGGCGAACAGTATGGAGCAGTACTTC. Drawing the rest from reference TRBV18 and TRBJ2-7, the complete variable domain is NAGVMQNPRHLVRRRGQEARLRCSPMKGHSHVYWYRQLPEEGLKFMVYLQKENIIDESGMPKERFSAEFPKEGPSILRIQQVVRGDSAAYFCASSPPVANSMEQYFGPGTRLTVT.

The chain employs TRBV6-5 and TRBJ2-7; 8 bases match TRBD1. The CDR3 covers 15 residues. Trimming at V came to 2 bases and at J to 4 bases, leaving 7 bases not matched to a gene. Germline assignment: CDR1 MNHEY and CDR2 SVGAGI. The CDR3 reads CASSYRWTGSYEQYF. The CDR3 DNA reads TGTGCCAGCAGTTACCGATGGACAGGGTCGTACGAGCAGTACTTC.

The chain links TRBV24-1 to TRBJ1-2; D call uncertain. The germline V and J ends were trimmed by 1 base and 7 bases, with 6 bases remaining between them. CDR3 length: 12 amino acids. CDR1 is KGHDR, CDR2 SFDVKD, per germline. The CDR3 here is CATSDFGGGYTF. The CDR3 nucleotides are TGTGCCACCAGTGATTTTGGCGGTGGCTACACCTTC.

The V and J genes are TRBV4-3 and TRBJ2-4; weak D call: TRBD2 (6 bases). Per the germline V gene, CDR1 is LGHNA and CDR2 is YSLEER. Between the trimmed V and J ends, which lost 0 bases and 5 bases, there was a span of 17 bases. This CDR3 spans 17 amino acids. The CDR3 region is CASSQDGGTISENIQYF. CDR3 nucleotides: TGCGCCAGCAGCCAAGACGGAGGGACGATTAGTGAAAACATTCAGTACTTC.

J is TRBJ1-1 and V is TRBV20-1; D remains ambiguous. V was shortened by 0 bases and J by 3 bases, with 8 bases between the two germline ends. The germline V gene encodes CDR1 DFQATT and CDR2 SNEGSKA (reference sequence). CDR3 length: 13 amino acids. The CDR3: CSARDGRDTEAFF. The CDR3 DNA reads TGCAGTGCTAGAGATGGCCGGGACACTGAAGCTTTCTTT.

The chain recombines TRBV5-1 with TRBJ1-6, with a weak D call TRBD1 (6 bases). This CDR3 contains 16 residues. The V end was cut by 4 bases, the J end by 8 bases, with 19 bases between. Germline assignment: CDR1 SGHRS and CDR2 YFSETQ. This CDR3 is CASSRRGGGDHSPLHF. The DNA of the CDR3 is TGCGCCAGCAGCCGTCGGGGAGGGGGGGACCATTCACCCCTCCACTTT.

The chain has TRBV15 and TRBJ2-5; the match to TRBD2 covers 11 bases. The CDR3 is 16 residues long. With V trimmed by 5 bases and J by 2 bases, 7 bases remained unmatched. From germline, CDR1 is LNHNV and CDR2 YYDKDF (reference sequence). The CDR3 spells CATSLIAGGLQETQYF. In DNA form, the CDR3 reads TGTGCCACCAGCTTAATAGCGGGGGGGCTACAAGAGACCCAGTACTTC.

The rearrangement links TRBV6-2 or TRBV6-3 to TRBJ1-2; 8 nucleotides agree with TRBD1. J gave up 4 bases and V 2 bases, and 9 bases lay outside the gene matches. This CDR3 spans 16 amino acids. CDR1 is MNHEY, CDR2 SVGEGT, per germline. CDR3 sequence: CASSYAGTGTGYGYTF. The CDR3, as DNA: TGTGCCAGCAGTTACGCGGGAACCGGGACAGGCTATGGCTACACCTTC.

J is TRBJ2-1 and V is TRBV11-2; D is undetermined. V was shortened by 5 bases and J by 8 bases, with 13 bases between the two germline ends. Germline V gene data show CDR1 as SGHAT and CDR2 as FQNNGV. This CDR3 has 13 amino acids. The CDR3 DNA is TGTGCCAGCAGCGCGAACCCTGGAGATGAGCAGTTCTTC. Protein product: CASSANPGDEQFF. Supplemented by reference TRBV11-2 and TRBJ2-1, the full variable domain reads EAGVAQSPRYKIIEKRQSVAFWCNPISGHATLYWYQQILGQGPKLLIQFQNNGVVDDSQLPKDRFSAERLKGVDSTLKIQPAKLEDSAVYLCASSANPGDEQFFGPGTRLTVL.

This chain uses TRBV18 with TRBJ1-1; D gene uncertain. This CDR3 contains 14 residues. V was clipped by 1 base and J by 4 bases, with 10 bases between them. Germline assignment: CDR1 KGHSH and CDR2 LQKENI. Here the CDR3 DNA reads TGTGCCAGCTCACCACGGTCCGGCATCACTGAAGCTTTCTTT. The encoded protein is CASSPRSGITEAFF.

The chain employs TRBV15 and TRBJ1-4; 9 nucleotides match TRBD1. CDR1 and CDR2 from the germline V gene are LNHNV and YYDKDF (reference sequence). The CDR3 has 15 amino acids. The V gene end was trimmed by 6 bases and the J gene end by 7 bases; junction bases not matched to a gene: 9. CDR3 bases: TGTGCCACCAGGATAAATCCGGGACAGGGTGAAAAACTGTTTTTT. Translating gives CATRINPGQGEKLFF. Together with reference TRBV15 and TRBJ1-4, the CDR3 gives the full variable domain: DAMVIQNPRYQVTQFGKPVTLSCSQTLNHNVMYWYQQKSSQAPKLLFHYYDKDFNNEADTPDNFQSRRPNTSFCFLDIRSPGLGDTAMYLCATRINPGQGEKLFFGSGTQLSVL.

The V and J genes are TRBV3-1 and TRBJ2-7, with D unresolved. The ends were cut back, 6 bases at V and 3 bases at J, with 9 bases in the middle. This CDR3 comprises 12 residues. Germline CDR1 reads LGHDT; CDR2 reads YNNKEL (reference sequence). Written as DNA, the CDR3 is TGTGCCAGCAGTCCTACTAACTACGAGCAGTACTTC. Translating it yields CASSPTNYEQYF.

This clonotype came up once. The chain employs TRBV30 and TRBJ1-1, with TRBD1 as a possible D gene (5 bases). The V end was cut by 0 bases, the J end by 0 bases, with 5 bases between. Germline CDR1 reads GTSNPN; CDR2 reads SVGIG (reference sequence). There are 13 residues in the CDR3. CDR3 in amino acids: CAWSVQVNTEAFF. The CDR3 DNA follows: TGTGCCTGGAGTGTACAGGTGAACACTGAAGCTTTCTTT. The entire variable domain, with the rest obtained from reference TRBV30 and TRBJ1-1, is as follows: SQTIHQWPATLVQPVGSPLSLECTVEGTSNPNLYWYRQAAGRGLQLLFYSVGIGQISSEVPQNLSASRPQDRQFILSSKKLLLSDSGFYLCAWSVQVNTEAFFGQGTRLTVV.

The chain has TRBV30 and TRBJ1-1, with D possibly TRBD1 on 5 matching bases. CDR3 length equals 14 residues. With 8 bases removed from V and 1 base from J, the gap between germline ends came to 17 bases. Germline CDR1 GTSNPN, CDR2 SVGIG (reference sequence). CDR3 region: CAVPLGHQNTEAFF. The CDR3 DNA reads as TGTGCCGTCCCCCTCGGACACCAGAACACTGAAGCTTTCTTT.

The rearrangement joins TRBV2 to TRBJ2-1, with D perhaps matching TRBD1 (6 bases). Germline CDR1 reads SNHLY; CDR2 reads FYNNEI. Deletions cut 8 bases from V and 3 bases from J, with 8 bases between. The length of the CDR3 is 12 residues. The CDR3 sequence: CASGQHYNEQFF. The CDR3 nucleotides are TGTGCCAGCGGACAGCACTACAATGAGCAGTTCTTC.

The chain is built from TRBV5-1 and TRBJ2-7; D ambiguous. There are 15 residues in the CDR3. From germline, CDR1 is SGHRS and CDR2 YFSETQ. Between the trimmed V and J ends, which lost 0 bases and 0 bases, there was a span of 10 bases. CDR3 amino acids: CASSLEALSSYEQYF. CDR3 nucleotide sequence: TGCGCCAGCAGCTTGGAGGCGCTTAGCTCCTACGAGCAGTACTTC.

The rearrangement uses TRBV12-3 or TRBV12-4 and TRBJ1-5; maybe TRBD1 (5 bases). V gave up 4 bases and J gave up 1 base, with 8 bases separating them. This CDR3 contains 14 residues. CDR3 sequence: CASSWGLSNQPQHF. CDR3 DNA sequence: TGTGCCAGCAGTTGGGGGTTGAGCAATCAGCCCCAGCATTTT.

V is TRBV2 and J is TRBJ2-5, with TRBD2 as a possible D gene (6 bases). Looked up from germline, CDR1 is SNHLY and CDR2 is FYNNEI. Trimming stripped 0 bases from V and 7 bases from J, with 15 bases between. The CDR3 is made up of 15 amino acids. For the CDR3, the DNA is TGTGCCAGCAGTGAAGCAGGCCTAGCGTTGGGGACCCAGTACTTC. Translated: CASSEAGLALGTQYF.

The genes are TRBV7-2 and TRBJ1-2, with 7 nucleotides matching TRBD1. Germline V gene sequence: CDR1 SGHTA, CDR2 FQGNSA. The ends lost 5 bases at V and 8 bases at J; junction bases unmatched: 8. The CDR3 runs 13 residues. The DNA of the CDR3 is TGTGCCAGCAGCATCGACAGGGTTCGAGGCTACACCTTC. This encodes CASSIDRVRGYTF. The variable domain in full, completed from reference TRBV7-2 and TRBJ1-2, reads GAGVSQSPSNKVTEKGKDVELRCDPISGHTALYWYRQSLGQGLEFLIYFQGNSAPDKSGLPSDRFSAERTGGSVSTLTIQRTQQEDSAVYLCASSIDRVRGYTFGSGTRLTVV.

The chain employs TRBV11-2 and TRBJ2-6; D may be TRBD1 (6 bases). V lost 2 bases to trimming and J lost 0 bases, with 14 bases between them. This CDR3 contains 18 residues. Germline CDR1 SGHAT, CDR2 FQNNGV. The CDR3 loop is CASSLPRTDFSGANVLTF. The CDR3 DNA reads as TGTGCCAGCAGCTTACCAAGGACAGATTTCTCTGGGGCCAACGTCCTGACTTTC.

This chain uses TRBV25-1 with TRBJ2-5; D is uncertain. The CDR3 has 10 residues. The V end lost 8 bases, the J end lost 4 bases, and 5 bases lay between the germline ends. CDR1 is MGHDK, CDR2 SYGVNS, per germline. CDR3 region: CASGLETQYF. The DNA for the CDR3 is TGTGCCAGCGGGTTAGAGACCCAGTACTTC.